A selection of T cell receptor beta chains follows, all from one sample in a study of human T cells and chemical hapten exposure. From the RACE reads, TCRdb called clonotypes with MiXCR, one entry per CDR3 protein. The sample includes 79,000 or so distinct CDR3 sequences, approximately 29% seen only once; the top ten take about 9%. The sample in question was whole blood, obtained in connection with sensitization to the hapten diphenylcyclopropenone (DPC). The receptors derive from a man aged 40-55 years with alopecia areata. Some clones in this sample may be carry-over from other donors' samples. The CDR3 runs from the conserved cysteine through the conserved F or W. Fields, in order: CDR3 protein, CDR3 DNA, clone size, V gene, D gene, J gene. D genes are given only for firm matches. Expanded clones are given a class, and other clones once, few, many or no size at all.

CDR3: CASSLQGLGNQPQHF
DNA: TGTGCCAGCAGTTTACAGGGGCTCGGCAATCAGCCCCAGCATTTT
size: .
V: TRBV27
D: .
J: TRBJ1-5

CDR3: CSARSWEGYNEQFF
DNA: TGCAGTGCTAGATCGTGGGAGGGGTACAATGAGCAGTTCTTC
size: few
V: TRBV20-1
D: TRBD2
J: TRBJ2-1

CDR3: CASSPSGGNEKLFF
DNA: TGCGCCAGCAGCCCCTCAGGAGGGAATGAAAAACTGTTTTTT
size: .
V: TRBV5-1
D: .
J: TRBJ1-4

CDR3: CASSPARTRNTGELFF
DNA: TGCGCCAGCAGCCCCGCCCGGACTCGAAACACCGGGGAGCTGTTTTTT
size: few
V: TRBV5-1
D: .
J: TRBJ2-2

CDR3: CASSLRQGIAEAFF
DNA: TGTGCCAGCAGCTTAAGACAGGGCATCGCTGAAGCTTTCTTT
size: .
V: TRBV7-8
D: TRBD1
J: TRBJ1-1

CDR3: CSASREGGFAYEQYF
DNA: TGCAGTGCTTCCCGAGAGGGAGGTTTCGCCTACGAGCAGTACTTC
size: few
V: TRBV20-1
D: .
J: TRBJ2-7

CDR3: CASSESQRNGYTF
DNA: TGTGCCAGCAGTGAATCACAGCGGAATGGCTACACCTTC
size: once
V: TRBV2
D: .
J: TRBJ1-2

CDR3: CASSVAQRNTDTQYF
DNA: TGTGCCAGCAGCGTAGCTCAGCGGAACACAGATACGCAGTATTTT
size: .
V: TRBV9
D: .
J: TRBJ2-3

CDR3: CASSQRTGQVLAKNIQYF
DNA: TGTGCCAGCAGCCAAAGAACTGGGCAAGTACTAGCCAAAAACATTCAGTACTTC
size: few
V: TRBV3-1
D: .
J: TRBJ2-4

CDR3: CASSLRGEQYF
DNA: TGTGCCAGCAGCCTAAGGGGCGAGCAGTACTTC
size: .
V: TRBV12-3/TRBV12-4
D: .
J: TRBJ2-7

CDR3: CASSLDGTEKAFF
DNA: TGTGCCAGCAGTTTAGACGGAACTGAAAAAGCTTTCTTT
size: .
V: TRBV12-3/TRBV12-4
D: .
J: TRBJ1-1

CDR3: CASSVHAGGETQYF
DNA: TGTGCCAGCAGCGTTCACGCGGGAGGAGAGACCCAGTACTTC
size: .
V: TRBV9
D: TRBD2
J: TRBJ2-5

CDR3: CASSMELTGARTEAFF
DNA: TGTGCCAGTAGTATGGAATTGACAGGGGCCCGCACTGAAGCTTTCTTT
size: few
V: TRBV19
D: TRBD1
J: TRBJ1-1

CDR3: CASSLESEQYF
DNA: TGTGCCAGCAGTCTTGAGTCCGAGCAGTACTTC
size: .
V: TRBV3-1
D: .
J: TRBJ2-7

CDR3: CASGGSGRPYEQYF
DNA: TGTGCCAGCGGAGGGAGCGGGAGACCCTACGAGCAGTACTTC
size: .
V: TRBV11-1
D: TRBD2
J: TRBJ2-7

CDR3: CASSFSGATGETQYF
DNA: TGTGCCAGCAGTTTTTCGGGCGCCACGGGTGAGACCCAGTACTTC
size: .
V: TRBV12-3/TRBV12-4
D: .
J: TRBJ2-5

CDR3: CASSPDGPGQGNVLTF
DNA: TGTGCCAGCAGCCCAGACGGTCCGGGACAAGGCAACGTCCTGACTTTC
size: few
V: TRBV4-2
D: .
J: TRBJ2-6

CDR3: CASSYSVGRAYEQYF
DNA: TGTGCCAGCAGTTACTCCGTGGGTCGTGCCTACGAGCAGTACTTC
size: few
V: TRBV6-6
D: .
J: TRBJ2-7

CDR3: CASSPPRGGNTEAFF
DNA: TGTGCCAGCAGCCCCCCGCGGGGGGGTAACACTGAAGCTTTCTTT
size: .
V: TRBV11-2
D: .
J: TRBJ1-1

CDR3: CASRDFYEQYF
DNA: TGTGCCAGCCGGGACTTCTACGAGCAGTACTTC
size: few
V: TRBV6-2/TRBV6-3
D: .
J: TRBJ2-7

CDR3: CASSWTGSGEAFF
DNA: TGTGCCAGCAGCTGGACAGGCAGCGGAGAGGCTTTCTTT
size: .
V: TRBV7-9
D: TRBD1
J: TRBJ1-1

CDR3: CASSQTAASGRSKTQYF
DNA: TGTGCCAGCAGCCAAACCGCGGCTAGCGGGAGGTCGAAGACCCAGTACTTC
size: .
V: TRBV7-2
D: TRBD2
J: TRBJ2-5

CDR3: CSARVRGTSGRGNIQYF
DNA: TGCAGTGCTAGAGTTCGGGGGACTAGCGGGAGGGGAAACATTCAGTACTTC
size: .
V: TRBV20-1
D: TRBD2
J: TRBJ2-4

CDR3: CASSLTRGAVDTQYF
DNA: TGTGCCAGCAGCTTAACGCGGGGAGCGGTAGATACGCAGTATTTT
size: .
V: TRBV7-8
D: .
J: TRBJ2-3

CDR3: CASGEYAYNEQFF
DNA: TGTGCCAGCGGGGAGTATGCCTACAATGAGCAGTTCTTC
size: .
V: TRBV27
D: .
J: TRBJ2-1

CDR3: CASSSPTRGYNSPLHF
DNA: TGTGCCAGCAGTTCCCCGACCCGGGGGTATAATTCACCCCTCCACTTT
size: once
V: TRBV6-6
D: .
J: TRBJ1-6

CDR3: CASSQARGSEQYF
DNA: TGTGCCAGCAGCCAAGCGCGAGGGAGCGAGCAGTACTTC
size: .
V: TRBV4-2
D: .
J: TRBJ2-7

CDR3: CASSDAGLAGVEQYF
DNA: TGTGCCAGCAGTGACGCCGGACTAGCGGGAGTCGAGCAGTACTTC
size: .
V: TRBV6-1
D: TRBD2
J: TRBJ2-7

CDR3: CASSIGYSGYTF
DNA: TGTGCCAGCAGCATTGGATACAGTGGCTACACCTTC
size: .
V: TRBV28
D: .
J: TRBJ1-2

CDR3: CASSQVEDTQYF
DNA: TGTGCCAGCAGCCAAGTGGAAGATACGCAGTATTTT
size: .
V: TRBV3-1
D: .
J: TRBJ2-3

CDR3: CASSDWGEGYGYTF
DNA: TGTGCCAGCAGTGATTGGGGGGAAGGCTATGGCTACACCTTC
size: .
V: TRBV6-1
D: .
J: TRBJ1-2

CDR3: CASSPRTQGPDTQYF
DNA: TGTGCCAGCTCACCAAGGACCCAGGGTCCAGATACGCAGTATTTT
size: .
V: TRBV18
D: .
J: TRBJ2-3

CDR3: CASTGQGVSTVYF
DNA: TGTGCCAGCACCGGACAGGGTGTGTCGACCGTATATTTT
size: .
V: TRBV6-1
D: TRBD1
J: TRBJ1-3

CDR3: CASRAGQGAVAFF
DNA: TGTGCCAGCAGAGCGGGACAGGGGGCAGTAGCTTTCTTT
size: .
V: TRBV2
D: TRBD1
J: TRBJ1-1

CDR3: CASSSKGLAGTPGELFF
DNA: TGTGCCAGCAGCTCTAAGGGACTAGCGGGAACGCCCGGGGAGCTGTTTTTT
size: few
V: TRBV11-2
D: TRBD2
J: TRBJ2-2

CDR3: CSVEVRLQTGYEQYF
DNA: TGCAGCGTTGAAGTCAGGCTGCAGACGGGCTACGAGCAGTACTTC
size: .
V: TRBV29-1
D: .
J: TRBJ2-7

CDR3: CASSQDWGSSDTQYF
DNA: TGCGCCAGCAGCCAAGATTGGGGGAGTTCAGATACGCAGTATTTT
size: .
V: TRBV4-1
D: .
J: TRBJ2-3

CDR3: CASSTPVAGGNTGELFF
DNA: TGTGCCAGCAGCACCCCAGTAGCGGGAGGTAACACCGGGGAGCTGTTTTTT
size: .
V: TRBV7-2
D: TRBD2
J: TRBJ2-2